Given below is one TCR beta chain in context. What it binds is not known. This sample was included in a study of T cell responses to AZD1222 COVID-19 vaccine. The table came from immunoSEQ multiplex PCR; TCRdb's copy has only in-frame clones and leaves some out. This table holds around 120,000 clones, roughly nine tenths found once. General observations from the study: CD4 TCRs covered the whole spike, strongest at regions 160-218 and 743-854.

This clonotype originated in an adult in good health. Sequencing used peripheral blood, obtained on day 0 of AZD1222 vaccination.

The CDR3 is CASSLEGALTEAFF. In DNA, the CDR3 is TGTGCCAGCAGCTTGGAGGGGGCGCTCACTGAAGCTTTCTTT. This chain uses TRBV5-5 with TRBJ1-1; the match to TRBD1 covers 7 bases. This CDR3 has 14 amino acids. V gave up 0 bases and J gave up 4 bases; unmatched junction bases: 3. CDR1 is SGHKS and CDR2 is YYEKEE in the germline V gene (reference sequence).